This T cell receptor beta chain appears in the sequencing data of a study of shared clonotypes between healthy human individuals. Study context: Each donor contributed plates that comprised three CD4 naive, three CD4 memory, two CD8 naive and one CD8 memory. Overall study results and limits: Shared clonotypes: about 5% naive CD4, 3% to 3.5% naive CD8, 2.3% memory CD4, over 0.3% memory CD8.

With 4 bases removed from V and 0 bases from J, the gap between germline ends came to 16 bases. The CDR3 loop spans 17 amino acids. Germline CDR1 reads SNHLY; CDR2 reads FYNNEI. As for this clone: Its antigen is still unknown.

Naive CD8 cells comprised CD45RO-negative, CCR7-positively selected cells, excluding terminally differentiated effector memory CD45RA+ cells. Original processing notes: Sequence data from immunoSEQ were junction-only and lacked quality scores; consequently, filtering differed. Sequencing used immunoSEQ multiplex PCR; TCRdb keeps in-frame clones, though not all of them. The D gene and trimming were derived from the DNA, and the V and J assignments and clone size from that table. This sample carries approximately 720,000 clones, about 90% of them seen once, and the ten largest clones take more than 20%.

The origin of this receptor is a man aged 25 to 40 in good health. The sequencing input was naive CD8+ T cells sorted from blood. This chain joins TRBV2 and TRBJ2-4, with D perhaps TRBD2 (5 bases). The CDR3 spells CASSARSSGLAKNIQYF. For the CDR3, the DNA is TGTGCCAGCAGTGCGCGCTCGAGCGGACTAGCCAAAAACATTCAGTACTTC.